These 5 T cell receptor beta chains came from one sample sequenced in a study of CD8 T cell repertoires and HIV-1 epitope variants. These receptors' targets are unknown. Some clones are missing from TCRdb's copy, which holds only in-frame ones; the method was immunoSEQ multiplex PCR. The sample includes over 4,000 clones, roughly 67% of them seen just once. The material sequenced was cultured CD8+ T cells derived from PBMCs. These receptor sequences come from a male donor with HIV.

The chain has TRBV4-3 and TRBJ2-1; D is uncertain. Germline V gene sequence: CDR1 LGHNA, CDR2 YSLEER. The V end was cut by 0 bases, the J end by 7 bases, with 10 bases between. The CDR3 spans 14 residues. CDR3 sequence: CASSQDTEGNEQFF. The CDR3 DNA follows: TGCGCCAGCAGCCAAGATACAGAAGGAAATGAGCAGTTCTTC.

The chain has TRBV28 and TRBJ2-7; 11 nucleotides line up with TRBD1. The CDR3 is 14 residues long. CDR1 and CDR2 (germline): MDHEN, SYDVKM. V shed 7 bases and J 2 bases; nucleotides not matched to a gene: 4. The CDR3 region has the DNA TGTGCCAGCAATCCGGGACAGGGGGCCTACGAGCAGTACTTC. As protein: CASNPGQGAYEQYF.

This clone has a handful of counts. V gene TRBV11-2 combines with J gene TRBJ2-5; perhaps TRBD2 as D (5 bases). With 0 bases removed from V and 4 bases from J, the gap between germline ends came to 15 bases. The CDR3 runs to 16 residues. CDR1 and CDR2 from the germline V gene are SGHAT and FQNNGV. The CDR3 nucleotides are TGTGCCAGCAGCTTAGATCTGACTGGGAGCGCAGAGACCCAGTACTTC. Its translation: CASSLDLTGSAETQYF.

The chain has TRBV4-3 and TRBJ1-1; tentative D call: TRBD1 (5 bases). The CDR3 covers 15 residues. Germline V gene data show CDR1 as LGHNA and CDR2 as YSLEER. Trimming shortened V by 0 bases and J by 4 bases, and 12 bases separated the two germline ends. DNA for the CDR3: TGCGCCAGCAGCCAAGATCCTGGGGGTGGCACTGAAGCTTTCTTT. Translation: CASSQDPGGGTEAFF.

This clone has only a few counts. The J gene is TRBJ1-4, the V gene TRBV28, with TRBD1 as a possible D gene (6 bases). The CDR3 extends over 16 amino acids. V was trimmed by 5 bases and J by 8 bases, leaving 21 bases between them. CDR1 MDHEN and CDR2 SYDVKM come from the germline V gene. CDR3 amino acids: CASSLSDAGVGEKLFF. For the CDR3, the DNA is TGTGCCAGCAGTCTTTCCGACGCAGGGGTTGGGGAAAAACTGTTTTTT. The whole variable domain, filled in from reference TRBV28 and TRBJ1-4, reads DVKVTQSSRYLVKRTGEKVFLECVQDMDHENMFWYRQDPGLGLRLIYFSYDVKMKEKGDIPEGYSVSREKKERFSLILESASTNQTSMYLCASSLSDAGVGEKLFFGSGTQLSVL.